These 16 T cell receptor beta chains share one sample of origin, sequenced in a study of OX40 agonist ivuxolimab in advanced cancers. Using immunoSEQ multiplex PCR, the repertoire was profiled, and TCRdb retains in-frame clones only, with some absent. The data contain approximately 60,000 clones, roughly 84% of them seen just once; the ten biggest clones take up 0.3% to 0.45%. The sequenced sample was CD4+ or CD8+ T cells sorted from blood, obtained in a trial of the OX40 agonist ivuxolimab. These TCRs come from an adult with an advanced solid tumor such as melanoma, head and neck, liver or kidney cancer.

J is TRBJ2-1 and V is TRBV19, with 8 bases matching TRBD2. V was pared by 5 bases and J by 8 bases, with 14 bases of the junction left unmatched. Germline V gene lookup returns CDR1 LNHDA and CDR2 SQIVND (reference sequence). This CDR3 is built from 16 residues. The CDR3 here is CASSPPLGAGGDEQFF. The CDR3 DNA reads TGTGCCAGTAGTCCACCCCTGGGGGCGGGGGGCGATGAGCAGTTCTTC. Together with reference TRBV19 and TRBJ2-1, the CDR3 gives the full variable domain: DGGITQSPKYLFRKEGQNVTLSCEQNLNHDAMYWYRQDPGQGLRLIYYSQIVNDFQKGDIAEGYSVSREKKESFPLTVTSAQKNPTAFYLCASSPPLGAGGDEQFFGPGTRLTVL.

The gene calls are TRBV7-8 and TRBJ1-1; 8 bases agree with TRBD1. The CDR3 spans 14 residues. CDR1 is SGHVS and CDR2 is FQNEAQ in the germline V gene. J was trimmed by 4 bases and V by 5 bases; bases with no gene match: 6. DNA for the CDR3: TGTGCCAGCAGCATTGGGACAGGCGGCACTGAAGCTTTCTTT. Translating gives CASSIGTGGTEAFF.

The chain joins TRBV6-6 to TRBJ2-5; TRBD1 matches at 11 bases. The J call may be wrong; the DNA end is better matched by TRBJ2-7. There are 13 residues in the CDR3. Germline V gives CDR1 MNHNY, CDR2 SVGAGI (reference sequence). CDR3: CASEGQGGYEQYF. CDR3 nucleotides: TGTGCCAGCGAGGGACAGGGGGGCTACGAGCAGTACTTC.

The chain employs TRBV5-4 and TRBJ1-2, with no clear D. Germline loops: CDR1 SGHNT, CDR2 YYREEE (reference sequence). Trimming pared 4 bases from V and 6 bases from J, leaving 19 bases between. The CDR3 is made up of 15 amino acids. CDR3 region: CASSPGLERQDGYTF. For the CDR3, the DNA is TGTGCCAGCAGCCCCGGTCTGGAGCGGCAGGATGGCTACACCTTC.

This clone was seen a few times. The chain links TRBV5-1 to TRBJ2-7, with 7 bases identical to TRBD1. CDR1 and CDR2 from the germline V gene are SGHRS and YFSETQ. With V trimmed by 4 bases and J by 3 bases, 16 bases remained unmatched. The CDR3 consists of 17 residues. The DNA of the CDR3 is TGCGCCAGCAGCCTGACCCCTCCGACAGGGCTATACTACGAGCAGTACTTC. Translated, it gives CASSLTPPTGLYYEQYF.

This clone was seen more than once but under ten times. This same CDR3 is encoded by further DNA sequences in the sample. The V gene is TRBV7-9, the J gene TRBJ1-6; D uncertain. Germline V gene lookup returns CDR1 SEHNR and CDR2 FQNEAQ (reference sequence). V lost 6 bases to trimming and J lost 7 bases, with 7 bases between them. The CDR3 runs 12 residues. CDR3 bases: TGTGCCAGCAGGGAAGGAAATTCACCCCTCCACTTT. Translated: CASREGNSPLHF. Together with reference TRBV7-9 and TRBJ1-6, the CDR3 gives the full variable domain: DTGVSQNPRHKITKRGQNVTFRCDPISEHNRLYWYRQTLGQGPEFLTYFQNEAQLEKSRLLSDRFSAERPKGSFSTLEIQRTEQGDSAMYLCASREGNSPLHFGNGTRLTVT.

CDR3 in DNA: TGTGCCAGCAGTATCTGGCCAACTAAAGAGACCCAGTACTTC. Its translation: CASSIWPTKETQYF. V gene TRBV27 combines with J gene TRBJ2-5; D is unclear. V dropped 5 bases and J dropped 3 bases, with 13 bases sitting between them. Germline V gene data show CDR1 as MNHEY and CDR2 as SMNVEV (reference sequence). The CDR3 loop spans 14 amino acids.

This chain connects TRBV4-1 to TRBJ1-2; 8 positions agree with TRBD1. CDR3 length: 14 amino acids. The germline V gene encodes CDR1 MGHRA and CDR2 YSYEKL. Trimming removed 0 bases from V and 4 bases from J; junction bases left unmatched: 1. Here the CDR3 DNA reads TGCGCCAGCAGCCAAGAGGACAGGGTCTATGGCTACACCTTC. It yields the protein CASSQEDRVYGYTF.

J is TRBJ2-7 and V is TRBV5-4; 8 bases align to TRBD1. Germline V gene sequence: CDR1 SGHNT, CDR2 YYREEE (reference sequence). Trimming took 0 bases from V and 2 from J; bases not matched to a gene: 7. CDR3 length: 16 residues. CDR3 in amino acids: CASSLGGRGPTYEQYF. The CDR3 DNA reads TGTGCCAGCAGCTTGGGGGGCAGGGGGCCTACCTACGAGCAGTACTTC.

The DNA for the CDR3 is TGTGCCAGCAGGCAACAGGGACCTAATCAGCCCCAGCATTTT. Protein sequence: CASRQQGPNQPQHF. The V and J genes are TRBV6-6 and TRBJ1-5; possible D gene TRBD1, 6 bases. CDR1 and CDR2 from the germline V gene are MNHNY and SVGAGI (reference sequence). Trimming removed 6 bases at V and 4 bases at J, with 13 bases between. This CDR3 comprises 14 residues.

This chain links TRBV9 with TRBJ2-6, with D tentatively TRBD1 (5 bases). Trimming pared 4 bases from V and 0 bases from J, leaving 11 bases between. Germline CDR1 SGDLS, CDR2 YYNGEE. CDR3 length: 16 amino acids. The CDR3, as DNA: TGTGCCAGCAGCCCCCGACAGTACTCTGGGGCCAACGTCCTGACTTTC. Translation: CASSPRQYSGANVLTF.

DNA for the CDR3: TGTGCCAGCAGCGCGGGTCTTAATAGCAATCAGCCCCAGCATTTT. The encoded protein is CASSAGLNSNQPQHF. This sequence joins TRBV11-2 and TRBJ1-5, with D uncertain. With 5 bases removed from V and 0 bases from J, the gap between germline ends came to 11 bases. The CDR3 is 15 residues long. CDR1 is SGHAT and CDR2 is FQNNGV in the germline V gene.

The chain combines TRBV5-1 with TRBJ2-4; D might be TRBD1 (5 bases). Trimming took off 1 base at V and 8 bases at J, with 19 bases between the two ends. The CDR3 length is 16 residues. In germline, CDR1 is SGHRS, CDR2 YFSETQ. CDR3 protein: CASSLFLGEKRYIQYF. DNA for the CDR3: TGCGCCAGCAGCTTGTTTCTAGGGGAAAAACGATACATTCAGTACTTC.

This sequence joins TRBV11-2 and TRBJ2-5; D could derive from TRBD1 or TRBD2 (5 bases each). This CDR3 has 15 residues. V lost 5 bases and J lost 5, with 18 bases in between. Germline-derived CDR1 and CDR2 are SGHAT and FQNNGV. CDR3 residues: CASSIPSGLRETQYF. CDR3 DNA: TGTGCCAGCAGCATCCCTTCGGGGCTAAGGGAGACCCAGTACTTC.

V gene TRBV11-2 combines with J gene TRBJ2-1; D gene ambiguous. CDR1 is SGHAT, CDR2 FQNNGV, per germline. CDR3 length equals 12 residues. Trimming removed 3 bases at V and 7 bases at J, with 7 bases between. CDR3 in amino acids: CASSLVLNEQFF. CDR3 sequence (DNA): TGTGCCAGCAGCTTGGTCTTAAATGAGCAGTTCTTC.

The genes are TRBV27 and TRBJ2-5; a weak D match, TRBD2 (7 bases). Trimming took 0 bases from V and 5 from J, leaving 13 bases between them. Germline loops: CDR1 MNHEY, CDR2 SMNVEV (reference sequence). This CDR3 contains 15 residues. The CDR3 is CASSLSVRGGETQYF. In DNA, the CDR3 is TGTGCCAGCAGTTTATCGGTGAGGGGGGGGGAGACCCAGTACTTC.